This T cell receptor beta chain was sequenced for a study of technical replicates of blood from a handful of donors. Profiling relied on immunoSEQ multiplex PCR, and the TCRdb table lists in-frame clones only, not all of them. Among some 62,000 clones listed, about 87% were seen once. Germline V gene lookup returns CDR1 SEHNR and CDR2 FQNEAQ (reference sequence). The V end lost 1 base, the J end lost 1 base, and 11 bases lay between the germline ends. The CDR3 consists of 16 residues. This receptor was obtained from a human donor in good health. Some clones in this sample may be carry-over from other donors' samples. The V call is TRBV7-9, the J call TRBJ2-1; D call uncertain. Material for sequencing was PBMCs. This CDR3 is CASSLVTTKSYNEQFF. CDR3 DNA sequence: TGTGCCAGCAGCTTAGTTACGACAAAGTCCTACAATGAGCAGTTCTTC.